Each of the 5 T cell receptor beta chains below was sequenced from the same sample in a study of T cells in Graves' hyperthyroidism and ophthalmopathy. Amplification yielded TCR beta CDR3 regions, with RNA transcripts as the source. A set of HTBI primers served as the primers for a first-round RT-PCR of the TCR CDR3. TCRdb passed the multiplex PCR reads through MiXCR, listing each CDR3 protein once. The table shows about 600,000 distinct CDR3 sequences, with around 16% occurring only once. The sequenced sample was blood. These TCRs come from a woman in her 40s with Graves' ophthalmopathy.

Many counts were recorded for this clonotype. The chain links TRBV5-6 to TRBJ2-3, with 9 bases aligning to TRBD2. CDR1 is SGHDT and CDR2 is YYEEEE in the germline V gene. J lost 7 bases, V lost 6 bases, and 9 bases had no gene match. The CDR3 is made up of 14 amino acids. CDR3 amino acids: CASTHGLAGNTQYF. In nucleotides, the CDR3 is TGTGCCAGCACCCATGGGCTAGCGGGGAATACGCAGTATTTT. The entire variable domain, with the rest obtained from reference TRBV5-6 and TRBJ2-3, is as follows: DAGVTQSPTHLIKTRGQQVTLRCSPKSGHDTVSWYQQALGQGPQFIFQYYEEEERQRGNFPDRFSGHQFPNYSSELNVNALLLGDSALYLCASTHGLAGNTQYFGPGTRLTVL.

The chain is built from TRBV11-1 and TRBJ2-7, with TRBD2 matching 7 bases. CDR3 length equals 13 residues. J was trimmed by 5 bases and V by 0 bases; bases with no gene match: 1. Germline V CDR1 and CDR2: SGHAT, FQDESV (reference sequence). The CDR3 nucleotides are TGTGCCAGCAGCTTAGCACTAGCGCACGAGCAGTACTTC. Translated: CASSLALAHEQYF.

Only a few counts were recorded for this clonotype. The V and J genes are TRBV29-1 and TRBJ1-1, with unresolved D. The CDR3 extends over 12 amino acids. Between the trimmed V and J ends, which lost 2 bases and 6 bases, there was a span of 10 bases. From germline, CDR1 is SQVTM and CDR2 ANQGSEA. The CDR3 loop reads CSVEPDSSEAFF. CDR3 nucleotide sequence: TGCAGCGTTGAACCCGACTCCTCTGAAGCTTTCTTT. The variable domain in full, completed from reference TRBV29-1 and TRBJ1-1, reads SAVISQKPSRDICQRGTSLTIQCQVDSQVTMMFWYRQQPGQSLTLIATANQGSEATYESGFVIDKFPISRPNLTFSTLTVSNMSPEDSSIYLCSVEPDSSEAFFGQGTRLTVV.

This clonotype was seen at least ten times. The V and J genes are TRBV28 and TRBJ2-5; 8 bases are a match to TRBD2. In germline, CDR1 is MDHEN, CDR2 SYDVKM. The ends lost 6 bases at V and 2 bases at J; junction bases unmatched: 8. The CDR3 is 15 residues long. In DNA form, the CDR3 reads TGTGCCAGCAGCGGCGGGGGGACTCTACAAGAGACCCAGTACTTC. Amino acid sequence: CASSGGGTLQETQYF.

This clonotype has a count of ten or more. The chain links TRBV6-1 to TRBJ2-7; D perhaps matches TRBD1 (6 bases). The CDR3 spans 14 residues. Germline CDR1 and CDR2: MNHNS and SASEGT. Trimming cost V 5 bases and J 2 bases, with 13 bases left between them. The CDR3 region is CASSPGQPPYEQYF. CDR3 coding DNA: TGTGCCAGCAGTCCAGGACAGCCCCCCTACGAGCAGTACTTC.